The 5 T cell receptor beta chains below were found in one sample sequenced in a study of cytomegalovirus exposure and HLA in healthy donors. Generated by immunoSEQ multiplex PCR, the TCRdb table keeps only in-frame clones and is missing some. The sample carries about 180,000 clones, around nine tenths recorded once. The specimen sequenced was PBMCs. The receptors shown here come from a woman aged 25 to 39 in good health and CMV-seronegative.

This clone was detected once. This sequence joins TRBV2 and TRBJ1-5; 10 bases align to TRBD1. This CDR3 has 18 amino acids. V lost 2 bases to trimming and J lost 0 bases; unmatched junction nucleotides: 7. Germline-derived CDR1 and CDR2 are SNHLY and FYNNEI. The CDR3 nucleotides read TGTGCCAGCAGTGAAATTTGGACAGGGGGTAATAGCAATCAGCCCCAGCATTTT. Residues: CASSEIWTGGNSNQPQHF.

This clone was recorded many times. This chain connects TRBV4-2 to TRBJ2-7; D uncertain. The CDR3 length is 13 residues. Between the trimmed V and J ends, which lost 8 bases and 4 bases, there was a span of 15 bases. Germline V CDR1 and CDR2: LGHNA, YNFKEQ. CDR3 bases: TGTGCCAGCGGAGAACGGGTCTGGTACGAGCAGTACTTC. Protein product: CASGERVWYEQYF.

The rearrangement links TRBV2 to TRBJ2-1; D is uncertain. CDR3 length: 15 amino acids. Germline lookup yields CDR1 SNHLY and CDR2 FYNNEI. V was shortened by 2 bases and J by 0 bases, with 8 bases between the two germline ends. CDR3 bases: TGTGCCAGCAGTGAACTATCGAGCTCCTACAATGAGCAGTTCTTC. This translates into CASSELSSSYNEQFF.

This sequence joins TRBV6-5 and TRBJ2-7, with 8 bases identical to TRBD2. Trimming at V came to 8 bases and at J to 7 bases, leaving 10 bases not matched to a gene. CDR3 size: 13 residues. Per germline, CDR1 MNHEY and CDR2 SVGAGI. CDR3 amino acids: CASSGGVSLEQYF. For the CDR3, the DNA is TGTGCCAGCTCCGGGGGGGTGTCTTTAGAGCAGTACTTC.

About this clone itself: The same CDR3 is also encoded by other DNA sequences in this sample. This rearrangement joins TRBV27 to TRBJ1-4, with D maybe TRBD1 (5 bases). The CDR3 covers 12 residues. Looked up from germline, CDR1 is MNHEY and CDR2 is SMNVEV (reference sequence). Trimming removed 0 bases from V and 10 bases from J, with 6 bases in between. The CDR3 bases are TGTGCCAGCAGTTTATCGGGGGGAAAACTGTTTTTT. Its translation is CASSLSGGKLFF.